This TCR beta chain was captured in a study of immune characterization of retroperitoneal liposarcoma. Germline V gene sequence: CDR1 MNHEY, CDR2 SMNVEV (reference sequence). J was trimmed by 10 bases and V by 3 bases; bases with no gene match: 9. The CDR3 is 14 residues long. TCRdb redid the calling of the PCR reads with MiXCR, one entry per CDR3 protein. Here the sample spans approximately 10,000 distinct CDR3 sequences, 25% to 35% being singletons. This clonotype was counted a few times. The sequencing input was tumor tissue. The chain links TRBV27 to TRBJ2-1; TRBD2 matches 7 bases. The origin of this receptor is a male donor with retroperitoneal liposarcoma. The CDR3 nucleotides read TGTGCCAGCAGTTTGACTAGCTCTTCCTACGAGCAGTTCTTC. It specifies CASSLTSSSYEQFF.